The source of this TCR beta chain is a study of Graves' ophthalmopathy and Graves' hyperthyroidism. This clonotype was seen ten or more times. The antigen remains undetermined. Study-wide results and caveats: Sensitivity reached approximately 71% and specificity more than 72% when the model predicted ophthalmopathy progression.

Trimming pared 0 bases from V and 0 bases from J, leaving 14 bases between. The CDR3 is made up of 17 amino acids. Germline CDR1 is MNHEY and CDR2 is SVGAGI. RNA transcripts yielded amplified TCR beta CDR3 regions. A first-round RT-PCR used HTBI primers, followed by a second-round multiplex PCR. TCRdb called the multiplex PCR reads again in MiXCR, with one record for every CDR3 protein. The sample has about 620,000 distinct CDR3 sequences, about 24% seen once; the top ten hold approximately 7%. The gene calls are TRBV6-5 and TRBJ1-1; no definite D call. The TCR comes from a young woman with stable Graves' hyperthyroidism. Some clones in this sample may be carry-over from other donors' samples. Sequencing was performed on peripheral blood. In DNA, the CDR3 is TGTGCCAGCAGTTACTCAAGTCGTCTAGGGATGAACACTGAAGCTTTCTTT. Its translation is CASSYSSRLGMNTEAFF.